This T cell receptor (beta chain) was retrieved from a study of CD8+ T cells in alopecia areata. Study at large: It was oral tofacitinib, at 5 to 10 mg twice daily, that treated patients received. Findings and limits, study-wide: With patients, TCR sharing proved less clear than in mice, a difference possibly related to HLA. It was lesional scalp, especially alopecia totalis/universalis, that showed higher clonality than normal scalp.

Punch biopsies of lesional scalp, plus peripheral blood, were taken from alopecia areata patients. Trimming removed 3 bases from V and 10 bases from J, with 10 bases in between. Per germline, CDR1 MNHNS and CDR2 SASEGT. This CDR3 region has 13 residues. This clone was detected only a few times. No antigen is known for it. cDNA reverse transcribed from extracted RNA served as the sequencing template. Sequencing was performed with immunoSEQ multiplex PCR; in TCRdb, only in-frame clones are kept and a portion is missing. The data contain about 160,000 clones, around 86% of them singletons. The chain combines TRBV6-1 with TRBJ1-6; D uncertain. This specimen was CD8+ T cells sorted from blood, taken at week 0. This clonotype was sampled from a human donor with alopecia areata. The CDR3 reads CASSDGGYSPLHF. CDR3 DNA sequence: TGTGCCAGCAGTGATGGCGGGTACTCACCCCTCCACTTT.